This record concerns one TCR beta chain sequence. Trimming stripped 3 bases from V and 0 bases from J, with 8 bases between. CDR1 and CDR2 from the germline V gene are SGHRS and YFSETQ. The CDR3 contains 14 residues. This specimen comes from a study of blood T cell repertoires in COVID-19. Overall study: The samples span acute and convalescent COVID-19 from the United States, Italy and Spain. T cells, B-cell-depleted T cells, or PBMCs supplied cDNA or gDNA.

Methods used by the authors: Using reference gene primer amplification, nucleated cell counts were estimated. The method was immunoSEQ multiplex PCR; TCRdb's version includes in-frame clones alone and lacks a portion of them. V, J and clone size reflect that table, while D and trimming were determined from the DNA. The data contain some 200,000 clones, 86% of them singletons. Sample: peripheral blood. The receptor was derived from a woman aged 70-85 years with acute or convalescent COVID-19. The rearrangement uses TRBV5-1 and TRBJ2-3; tentative D call: TRBD2 (5 bases). The CDR3: CASSSRASTDTQYF. CDR3 DNA sequence: TGCGCCAGCAGCTCGCGGGCCAGCACAGATACGCAGTATTTT.